The rows below give T cell receptor beta chains drawn from one sample of a study of beta chain features in type 1 diabetes. Here immunoSEQ multiplex PCR was the method, and the copy in TCRdb shows in-frame clones only, minus some. The repertoire includes around 280,000 clones, about 15% of them detected once, and less than 0.02% sits in the top ten. Sequenced: naive CD4+ T cells from blood. The receptors were sampled from a man aged 18 to 29 with type 1 diabetes. Each CDR3 is given with its conserved first and last residue. Each record gives: D gene, V gene, J gene, clone size, CDR3 protein, CDR3 DNA. The D gene is left open where the match is weak. Expanded clones are given a class, and other clones once, few, many or no size at all.

>-|TRBV18|TRBJ2-7|-
CASSPYTGRGKAYEQYF
TGTGCCAGCTCACCCTATACTGGGCGCGGGAAGGCCTACGAGCAGTACTTC
>-|TRBV15|TRBJ2-4|few
CATSRGAAKAKNIQYF
TGTGCCACCAGCAGAGGGGCAGCTAAGGCCAAAAACATTCAGTACTTC
>TRBD2|TRBV9|TRBJ2-1|few
CASSVSGGAGRNEQFF
TGTGCCAGCAGCGTTAGCGGGGGGGCTGGTCGCAATGAGCAGTTCTTC
>-|TRBV28|TRBJ1-2|few
CASSLPYYGYTF
TGTGCCAGCTCACTCCCATACTATGGCTACACCTTC
>TRBD1|TRBV2|TRBJ1-5|-
CASSDETGNQPQHF
TGTGCCAGCAGTGATGAGACAGGGAATCAGCCCCAGCATTTT
>TRBD1|TRBV28|TRBJ1-5|-
CASSTGQANQPQHF
TGTGCCAGCAGTACGGGACAGGCCAATCAGCCCCAGCATTTT
>-|TRBV21-1|TRBJ1-5|-
CASSNPENQPQHF
TGTGCCAGCAGCAACCCAGAAAATCAGCCCCAGCATTTT
>-|TRBV5-1|TRBJ2-5|few
CASSLTAGVGETQYF
TGCGCCAGCAGCTTGACCGCAGGGGTTGGAGAGACCCAGTACTTC
>TRBD1|TRBV11-2|TRBJ1-2|-
CASSPDRDRGGYTF
TGTGCCAGCAGCCCAGACCGGGACAGAGGAGGCTACACCTTC
>-|TRBV28|TRBJ2-1|-
CASSPWGGLPNNEQFF
TGTGCCAGCAGTCCCTGGGGGGGCCTGCCAAACAATGAGCAGTTCTTC
>TRBD1|TRBV18|TRBJ2-7|few
CASSPNQGAYEQYF
TGTGCCAGCTCACCCAACCAGGGGGCTTACGAGCAGTACTTC
>-|TRBV6-6|TRBJ1-5|few
CASSYSLNQPQHF
TGTGCCAGCAGTTACTCACTCAATCAGCCCCAGCATTTT
>-|TRBV19|TRBJ2-5|-
CASSMAGGTQYF
TGTGCCAGTAGTATGGCTGGAGGGACCCAGTACTTC
>TRBD1|TRBV19|TRBJ2-3|few
CASSMIGTGDLTDTQYF
TGTGCCAGTAGTATGATCGGGACAGGGGACCTCACAGATACGCAGTATTTT
>-|TRBV18|TRBJ1-2|-
CASSPDSYGYTF
TGTGCCAGCTCACCGGACAGCTATGGCTACACCTTC
>TRBD2|TRBV7-2|TRBJ2-2|few
CASSRLAGATGELFF
TGTGCCAGCAGCAGACTAGCGGGAGCCACCGGGGAGCTGTTTTTT
>-|TRBV9|TRBJ2-5|few
CASSVGGQETQYF
TGTGCCAGCAGCGTAGGCGGACAAGAGACCCAGTACTTC
>TRBD1|TRBV4-1|TRBJ2-4|-
CASSSYRGLAKNIQYF
TGCGCCAGCAGCTCATACAGGGGCCTAGCCAAAAACATTCAGTACTTC
>-|TRBV7-9|TRBJ1-1|few
CASSLGQGEAFF
TGTGCCAGCAGCTTAGGCCAGGGTGAAGCTTTCTTT
>-|TRBV5-1|TRBJ2-1|-
CASSAPYRVATEQFF
TGCGCCAGCAGCGCTCCATACAGGGTAGCTACTGAGCAGTTCTTC
>-|TRBV7-2|TRBJ2-3|-
CASSTQETDTQYF
TGTGCCAGCAGTACTCAAGAAACAGATACGCAGTATTTT
>TRBD1|TRBV7-9|TRBJ1-1|-
CASSAWTGGTEAFF
TGTGCCAGCAGCGCCTGGACAGGGGGCACTGAAGCTTTCTTT
>-|TRBV25-1|TRBJ1-1|-
CASSEYPSGNTEAFF
TGTGCCAGCAGTGAATATCCCTCGGGGAACACTGAAGCTTTCTTT
>TRBD1|TRBV6-6|TRBJ1-5|-
CASSLGQAGNQPQHF
TGTGCCAGCAGCCTCGGACAGGCCGGCAATCAGCCCCAGCATTTT
>-|TRBV15|TRBJ2-1|-
CATSRVFSMTKPMRQFF
TGTGCCACCAGCAGAGTCTTTTCTATGACAAAGCCAATGAGGCAGTTCTTC
>-|TRBV7-2|TRBJ2-2|-
CASSPHGGRTGELFF
TGTGCCAGCAGCCCCCACGGGGGGCGAACCGGGGAGCTGTTTTTT
>TRBD2|TRBV28|TRBJ2-7|-
CASSLRASGRAREQYF
TGTGCCAGCAGTCTAAGGGCTAGCGGGAGGGCCCGCGAGCAGTACTTC
>TRBD2|TRBV7-6|TRBJ2-5|few
CASSEPGLAGEETQYF
TGTGCCAGCAGCGAACCGGGACTAGCGGGCGAAGAGACCCAGTACTTC
>TRBD1|TRBV2|TRBJ2-1|-
CASSGQGANNEQFF
TGTGCCAGCAGTGGACAGGGGGCAAACAATGAGCAGTTCTTC
>TRBD1|TRBV6-5|TRBJ1-1|-
CASSYLWGQTNTEAFF
TGTGCCAGCAGTTACCTTTGGGGACAGACGAACACTGAAGCTTTCTTT
>-|TRBV10-3|TRBJ1-5|-
CATRPGNNQPQHF
TGTGCCACCCGACCGGGGAACAATCAGCCCCAGCATTTT
>-|TRBV11-2|TRBJ1-5|-
CASSSKGDSQPQHF
TGTGCCAGCAGCTCAAAAGGGGATAGTCAGCCCCAGCATTTT
>TRBD1|TRBV28|TRBJ1-1|-
CASSLIAPQGTNGEAFF
TGTGCCAGCAGTTTGATAGCCCCACAGGGGACCAACGGTGAAGCTTTCTTT
>-|TRBV28|TRBJ2-1|few
CASTDPNPTNEQFF
TGTGCCAGCACCGATCCTAACCCTACGAATGAGCAGTTCTTC
>TRBD1|TRBV7-9|TRBJ1-4|-
CASSQGTGGATNEKLFF
TGTGCCAGCAGCCAAGGGACAGGGGGCGCAACTAATGAAAAACTGTTTTTT
>TRBD1|TRBV6-5|TRBJ1-6|-
CASSYSGTGYSPLHF
TGTGCCAGCAGTTACTCAGGGACAGGGTATTCACCCCTCCACTTT
>-|TRBV5-1|TRBJ1-1|-
CASRSTSGVNTEAFF
TGCGCCAGCAGATCCACCTCAGGGGTTAACACTGAAGCTTTCTTT
>TRBD2|TRBV2|TRBJ2-3|-
CASKAGGPLTDTQYF
TGTGCCAGCAAGGCGGGAGGGCCGTTGACAGATACGCAGTATTTT
>TRBD2|TRBV5-6|TRBJ2-3|-
CASSPLTSGPSTDTQYF
TGTGCCAGCAGCCCTTTGACTAGCGGACCTAGCACAGATACGCAGTATTTT
>-|TRBV27|TRBJ2-2|-
CASNTRGNTGELFF
TGTGCCAGCAACACCCGGGGGAACACCGGGGAGCTGTTTTTT
>TRBD2|TRBV6-5|TRBJ2-1|few
CASSYSLSGKFF
TGTGCCAGCAGTTACTCGCTTAGCGGGAAATTCTTC